Below, one TCR beta chain is given with its context. Its antigen is not yet known. There are no base qualities to consult, and no much larger clone falls within one base. In total, 630 or so healthy bone marrow donors made up the cohort. All cohort members were sampled while nominally healthy, although unrecorded immune exposures were likely present. CMV serostatus was recorded as positive for about 300 and negative for about 50% of the roughly 670 cohort members, whereas no CMV serostatus was recorded for the donor in question. Every donor gave a peripheral blood sample, and the peripheral blood mononuclear cells from that sample were used for TCR beta sequencing. The Qiagen DNeasy Blood Extraction Kit was used to extract genomic DNA from the blood cell samples. The data belong to a study of cytomegalovirus exposure and HLA in healthy donors (TCRdb year 2017). About the study as a whole: An earlier analysis of some 550 of the donors reported roughly 300 Gb of sequence data and about 100 million unique TCR beta sequences from around 200 million T cells. Around 320 gigabases of sequencing data and roughly 90 million unique TCR sequences were included in an early release covering around 600 HLA-typed donors. The genetic ancestry cluster associated with self-reported Caucasian donors included roughly four fifths of the roughly 400 genotyped donors. The study aimed to test whether cataloging public T cell receptors could reveal signatures of past pathogen exposure. Using immunosequencing, the study profiled T cell repertoires from 666 subjects and related those repertoires to cytomegalovirus serostatus. A separate validation cohort of about 110 different subjects was used in addition to the 666-subject first cohort. To predict cytomegalovirus infection status, the study combined high-throughput TCR immunosequencing, statistical association of individual TCRs with disease status, and machine learning. To study patterns of TCR occurrence, a later analysis re-analyzed previously published TCR beta repertoires from hundreds of donors and added high-resolution HLA genotyping. In the later analysis, no new phenotypic data were used to find candidate immune exposures; instead, reliance was placed on TCR beta sequences and their occurrence across donors. An earlier analysis of several hundred of the donors applied high-throughput TCR beta sequencing to assess whether each TCR beta V gene segment acted as functional or pseudogenic. Alongside the repertoire data, information on donor age, sex, ethnicity and CMV serostatus was compiled. Genome-wide SNP genotypes for about 65% of the 666 donors were used in a later genetic analysis, which treated that subset as a discovery cohort. All discovery cohort repertoires had been generated on a single sequencing platform. Both class I and class II loci were covered by HLA typing, at four-digit resolution. The number of donors typed differed by locus, with roughly 629-640 for A, B, C, DRB1 and DQB1, around 560 for DQA1, approximately 580 for DPA1, and around 460 for DPB1. Roughly five DR-DQ haplotypes were handled as single units for association and clustering because linkage in the cohort was strong. Across 398 genotyped donors of the cohort, an average of about 240,000 unique TCR beta nucleotide sequences per donor were sequenced, and approximately 19% of those sequences were non-productive.

The study at large found these results: Approximately 16 rarely observed V segments, including chromosome 9 orphons, were excluded from the earlier analysis of some 590 of the donors because counts were too low. A later analysis found that TCR association rates varied across HLA loci, with DRB1 alleles showing the most associated TCRs and HLA-C alleles the fewest. Immune exposure information for the cohort was limited to CMV serostatus. Some IMGT-functional V segments, including TRBV6-2 and TRBV6-3, could not be distinguished by the 87-base-pair reads and were therefore excluded. In an earlier analysis of about 600 of the donors, most TCR beta V segments appeared in productive rearrangements about 90% or about 30% of the time, broadly matching IMGT annotations. A total of about 150 TCR beta chains were listed by the study as associated with cytomegalovirus. HLA typing was unavailable for some donors at each locus, so association tests used only the typed subset. In a later analysis, HLA-associated TCR beta chains showed more clonal expansion and lower generation probabilities than non-associated chains that were equally common. Linkage disequilibrium might explain the correlated functional status among segregating V segments, but an unknown experimental factor could not be ruled out. Sequencing depth was assumed to be roughly uniform across donors in the presence/absence analyses, though that assumption may not hold. Most TCR sequences were seen in very few donors, while some public TCRs were found in many individuals. A few of the identified cytomegalovirus-associated TCR beta chains were confirmed in vitro to be specific for cytomegalovirus antigens. According to the authors, the approach could potentially be generalized to other disease states and immunological phenotypes. A cluster of highly shared sequence variants was judged likely to represent a technical artifact of the sequencing pipeline. A later genetic analysis associated a missense DCLRE1C variant with V-gene and J-gene trimming of TCR beta chains, and an independent cohort replicated the association. When HLA alleles, especially DR and DQ, strongly co-occurred, TCR associations were difficult to assign to individual alleles. A later analysis associated 15,000 or so TCR beta sequences with specific HLA alleles at a false discovery rate of 0.05. A further reported finding was that TCR beta sequences accurately predicted the HLA-A and HLA-B alleles for most subjects in the first cohort. Most CMV-associated TCR beta chains appeared to be HLA-restricted in a later analysis, and the HLA associations seemed to be driven largely by CMV exposure. A later analysis reported that several top co-occurrence clusters appeared linked to parvovirus B19, influenza, CMV and Epstein-Barr virus. Cytomegalovirus status was reported to be diagnosed by the classifier with high specificity and sensitivity in both the original and validation cohorts. In a later genetic analysis, fewer N-insertions in productive TCRs were reported among donors in an Asian-associated ancestry cluster than the roughly 700-donor mean. Only TCR beta chains were sequenced in this cohort, and the absence of alpha or paired-chain data limited detectable features.

Receptor amplification or capture employed the immunoSEQ multiplex PCR assay. The multiplex PCR relied on a mix of 60 forward primers for TCR Vbeta segments and 13 reverse primers for TCR Jbeta segments. A multiplex PCR assay on genomic DNA amplified the CDR3 region of rearranged TCR beta genes. The amplified TCR beta libraries were sequenced on the Illumina HiSeq System as 87-base-pair reads. The source study handled its data this way. A later analysis tallied some 79 million unique TCR beta chains across the 666 repertoires, and roughly 11 million of those chains were shared by two or more donors. Raw reads were error-corrected and collapsed into unique sequences by a nearest-neighbor algorithm in which closely related sequences were merged to remove PCR and sequencing errors. V, D and J gene segments were assigned by aligning CDR3 sequences to IMGT reference sequences. For a sequence to be retained, a match of at least six nucleotides was required to both a V gene segment and a J gene segment. A rearrangement was called productive if the CDR3 had no stop codons and remained in frame with V and J, and every other rearrangement was called non-productive. Following IMGT convention, CDR3 was defined as the stretch from the second conserved V-encoded cysteine to the conserved J-encoded phenylalanine. The earlier analysis of 500 to 600 of the donors excluded sequences that lacked an unambiguous match to a single V gene segment. In an earlier analysis of approximately 590 of the donors, a V segment was called functional when productive rearrangements were above 56.7%, and segregating when the standard deviation between donors exceeded 5%. A statistical classification framework was developed to diagnose cytomegalovirus status using the catalog of TCR beta chain sequences. In a later analysis, TCR nucleotide sequences were compared against IMGT/GENE-DB human TR gene sequences so that V and J genes could be assigned. In a later analysis, CDR3 sequences and most-parsimonious VDJ recombination scenarios were assigned using the TCRdist pipeline. A later analysis defined each TCR beta chain by its CDR3 amino acid sequence plus V-gene family, and excluded reads lacking a unique V-gene family. To address suspected cross-contamination and a sequencing artifact, a later analysis removed under 600 highly shared, low-generation-probability nucleotide sequences. In a later analysis, a clonal expansion index for each public chain was calculated from normalized within-repertoire ranks of inferred template counts. A later analysis computed generation probabilities with a VDJ recombination model fitted to out-of-frame rearrangements, and checked the results against IGoR. Hypergeometric tests were used in a later analysis to score TCR-TCR, TCR-HLA and TCR-CMV co-occurrence, with a repertoire-size bias correction applied to the TCR pairs. In a later analysis, false discovery rates were estimated by permuting HLA or CMV assignments 20 times. In a later analysis, co-occurring TCRs were grouped with DBSCAN, and TCRdist sequence similarity was added when clustering was performed within HLA-allele-positive subsets. Repertoires with fewer than 30,000 or more than 120,000 public chains were left out of co-occurrence clustering, as were four to six repertoires with anomalous nucleotide sharing. Imported from immuneACCESS, the table was reduced by TCRdb to in-frame sequences with V and J called. These copies leave out some clones; in studies compared against another copy, an unresolved V gene accounts for under half, and the cause of the remainder is not known. That table furnishes V, J and clone size, whereas the DNA furnished D and trimming. Present in this sample are about 140,000 clones, 73% of which were seen just once. The ten largest account for under 15% of the sample.

CDR1 is given as SGDLS and CDR2 as YYNGEE, both from the germline V gene. The junction shows trimming of 7 bases on V and 7 bases on J, plus 21 bases between the germline ends. The CDR3 runs 14 amino acids, cysteine and phenylalanine included. Just CDR3 DNA is preserved here, 42 bases in frame from base 1. The sequence links TRBV9 to TRBJ2-7; TRBD2 is a possible D gene, resting on 6 matching bases. The source of this sequence is a human donor in good health. Sequencing was done on a sample of PBMCs. CDR3 sequence: CASPHEGSRGEQYF. In nucleotide form, the sequence is TGTGCCAGCCCCCACGAGGGCAGCCGGGGGGAGCAGTACTTC.